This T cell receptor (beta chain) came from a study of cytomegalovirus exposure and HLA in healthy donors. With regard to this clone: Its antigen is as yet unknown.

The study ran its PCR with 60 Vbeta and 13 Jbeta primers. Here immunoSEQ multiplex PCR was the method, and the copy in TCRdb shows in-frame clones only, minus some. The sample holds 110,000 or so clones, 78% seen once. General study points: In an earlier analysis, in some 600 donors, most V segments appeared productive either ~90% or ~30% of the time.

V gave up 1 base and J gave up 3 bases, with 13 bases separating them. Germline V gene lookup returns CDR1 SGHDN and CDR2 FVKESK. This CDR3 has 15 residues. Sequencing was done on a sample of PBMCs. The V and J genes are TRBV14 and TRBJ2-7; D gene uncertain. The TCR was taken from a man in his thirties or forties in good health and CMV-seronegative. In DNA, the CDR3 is TGTGCCAGCAGCCAAGGGGCAGTCAGACGCTACGAGCAGTACTTC. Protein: CASSQGAVRRYEQYF.